This T cell receptor (beta chain) was observed in a study of cytomegalovirus exposure and HLA in healthy donors. General study points: Most sequenced TCRs were rare (though some public TCRs occurred in many donors). In a later analysis, HLA-associated beta chains showed higher expansion and lower generation probabilities than comparable chains. A likely sequencing artifact accounted for one observed cluster of highly shared sequence variants.

Use of 60 Vbeta and 13 Jbeta primers characterized the PCR. TCRdb's table, derived via immunoSEQ multiplex PCR, lists solely in-frame clones and lacks some. In the table there are approximately 59,000 clones, roughly 80% of which are singletons. In the case of this clone: Its antigen is unknown.

This CDR3 comprises 17 residues. The V and J ends lost 4 bases and 0 bases respectively, with 16 bases between them. In germline, CDR1 is SGHTA, CDR2 FQGNSA. The sequenced sample was PBMCs. V is TRBV7-2 and J is TRBJ1-5, with D perhaps TRBD1 (6 bases). The source of this sequence is a girl aged 5-17 years in good health and CMV-seropositive. CDR3 sequence (DNA): TGTGCCAGCAGCTATGCCGGGACAAGTTATAGCAATCAGCCCCAGCATTTT. Its protein product is CASSYAGTSYSNQPQHF.